The T cell receptor (beta chain) under discussion was sequenced for a study of T cell repertoires in cytomegalovirus infection. Study-level points and caveats: Cumulative frequency of public TCR beta families picked out carriers of CMV plus the relevant HLA.

CDR3 size: 17 residues. Trimming removed 0 bases at V and 5 bases at J, with 17 bases between. From germline, CDR1 is MGHRA and CDR2 YSYEKL. TCRdb redid the calling of the reads with MiXCR, one entry per CDR3 protein. The sample has about 740,000 distinct CDR3 sequences; 33% are singletons. This clonotype was seen more than once but under ten times. Its antigen is undetermined. V is TRBV4-1 and J is TRBJ2-1; TRBD2 is a possible D gene (5 bases). The sequence derives from a human donor in good health (CMV status not recorded). Some clones in this sample may be carry-over from other donors' samples. The source was cultured PBMCs, collected from culture after CMV antigen stimulation. CDR3 in amino acids: CASSQDTWSGRDNEQFF. The CDR3 DNA is TGCGCCAGCAGCCAAGATACTTGGAGCGGACGGGACAATGAGCAGTTCTTC.